The 18 T cell receptor beta chains below were found in one sample sequenced in a study of CD8 T cells in Susac syndrome. With random hexamers, roughly 0.45 to 1 ug RNA was reverse transcribed. TCRdb reprocessed the immunoSEQ multiplex PCR reads with MiXCR, giving one entry per CDR3 protein. The profile shows more than 90,000 distinct CDR3 sequences, 93% of them singletons. Sequenced input: CD4+ T cells from PBMCs. These receptor sequences come from a human donor with multiple sclerosis.

The gene calls are TRBV4-1 and TRBJ1-2, with a weak D call TRBD1 (6 bases). Looked up from germline, CDR1 is MGHRA and CDR2 is YSYEKL. The CDR3 is made up of 17 amino acids. Trimming shortened V by 4 bases and J by 4 bases, and 22 bases separated the two germline ends. CDR3 in DNA: TGCGCCAGCAGCCCCCGGGGGCACAAGGGTGGAATCTATGGCTACACCTTC. Translation gives CASSPRGHKGGIYGYTF.

This clonotype was seen just once. J is TRBJ1-1 and V is TRBV4-2; D remains ambiguous. Trimming stripped 6 bases from V and 5 bases from J, with 10 bases between. This CDR3 is 12 amino acids long. CDR1 and CDR2 (germline): LGHNA, YNFKEQ. CDR3 protein: CASRARGTEAFF. Here the CDR3 DNA reads TGTGCCAGCAGGGCTAGAGGGACTGAAGCTTTCTTT.

The V gene is TRBV5-6, the J gene TRBJ2-5, with 11 nucleotides matching TRBD2. The trim removed 3 bases at V and 4 bases at J, leaving 11 bases unmatched. The CDR3 sequence is 17 residues long. Germline CDR1 reads SGHDT; CDR2 reads YYEEEE. The CDR3 region is CASSSTGVAGGLETQYF. DNA for the CDR3: TGTGCCAGCAGCTCCACCGGGGTAGCGGGGGGGCTAGAGACCCAGTACTTC.

This chain joins TRBV6-1 and TRBJ2-3, with a possible D match to TRBD1 (6 bases). The V end was cut by 9 bases, the J end by 2 bases, with 15 bases between. The length of the CDR3 is 14 residues. The V gene's germline CDR1 is MNHNS and CDR2 SASEGT. This CDR3 is CASGQITNTDTQYF. Written as DNA, the CDR3 is TGTGCCAGTGGACAGATAACCAACACAGATACGCAGTATTTT.

The chain is built from TRBV18 and TRBJ2-7; D call uncertain. The CDR3 has 14 amino acids. Trimming left V 4 bases short and J 3 bases short, with 13 bases between. In germline, CDR1 is KGHSH, CDR2 LQKENI. In DNA form, the CDR3 reads TGTGCCAGCTCACATCCGTCGGCATACTACGAGCAGTACTTC. This codes for CASSHPSAYYEQYF.

This clonotype appeared once. This CDR3 is CASTGVGASGLETQYF. CDR3 nucleotides: TGTGCCAGCACGGGGGTAGGGGCCTCAGGGTTGGAGACCCAGTACTTC. V is TRBV28 and J is TRBJ2-5; weak D call: TRBD2 (6 bases). The CDR3 has 16 amino acids. Trimming left V 7 bases short and J 5 bases short, with 23 bases between. Germline assignment: CDR1 MDHEN and CDR2 SYDVKM.

The DNA of the CDR3 is TGTGCCAGCAGCTTAGCGCGGGGCAGAGTCTCCTCTGGGGCCAACGTCCTGACTTTC. Encoded protein: CASSLARGRVSSGANVLTF. The V call is TRBV7-2, the J call TRBJ2-6; TRBD2 might be the D (6 bases). V lost 0 bases, J lost 0 bases, and 15 bases lay in between. CDR3 length: 19 amino acids. In germline, CDR1 is SGHTA, CDR2 FQGNSA.

The gene calls are TRBV2 and TRBJ2-7; 9 positions agree with TRBD2. Germline loops: CDR1 SNHLY, CDR2 FYNNEI. The CDR3 has 15 amino acids. J gave up 5 bases and V 6 bases, and 11 bases lay outside the gene matches. CDR3 bases: TGTGCCAGCAGGGGGGCGGGACTAGCTGTTGACGAGCAGTACTTC. It encodes CASRGAGLAVDEQYF.

V gene TRBV2 combines with J gene TRBJ2-5, with D tentatively TRBD1 (6 bases). CDR1 and CDR2 from the germline V gene are SNHLY and FYNNEI. This CDR3 comprises 14 residues. Trimming pared 6 bases from V and 0 bases from J, leaving 11 bases between. In DNA, the CDR3 is TGTGCCAGCAGCGAAAACAGGGACCAAGAGACCCAGTACTTC. This gives the protein CASSENRDQETQYF.

This chain links TRBV5-8 with TRBJ2-3; D ambiguous. Between the trimmed V and J ends, which lost 4 bases and 0 bases, there was a span of 15 bases. The CDR3 totals 16 residues. Germline V CDR1 and CDR2: SGHTS, YDEGEE. The chain's CDR3 is CASSPRTAASTDTQYF. The CDR3 region has the DNA TGTGCCAGCAGCCCTCGGACGGCGGCTAGCACAGATACGCAGTATTTT.

This sequence joins TRBV19 and TRBJ1-2; D unresolved. Germline V gene lookup returns CDR1 LNHDA and CDR2 SQIVND (reference sequence). CDR3 size: 13 residues. The V gene lost 6 bases and the J gene lost 5 bases, with 13 bases spanning the gap. The CDR3 bases are TGTGCCAGTAGCCCCGAGTTTGGGTATGGCTACACCTTC. It specifies CASSPEFGYGYTF.

V usage is TRBV9 and J usage is TRBJ1-1; D might be TRBD1 (5 bases). The CDR3 is 13 amino acids. V lost 4 bases and J 13 bases, leaving 20 bases between the germline ends. CDR1 and CDR2 (germline): SGDLS, YYNGEE. The CDR3, as DNA: TGTGCCAGCAGCTCCCAGGAGGGACGTTTAGTTTTCTTT. Protein sequence: CASSSQEGRLVFF.

The chain links TRBV19 to TRBJ1-1; D not resolved. CDR1 is LNHDA, CDR2 SQIVND, per germline (reference sequence). The CDR3 spans 12 residues. The germline V and J ends were trimmed by 5 bases and 3 bases, with 7 bases remaining between them. The DNA of the CDR3 is TGTGCCAGTAGTTGGGTTGACACTGAAGCTTTCTTT. Residues: CASSWVDTEAFF.

This chain connects TRBV4-3 to TRBJ2-7; possible D gene TRBD1, 6 bases. V lost 0 bases, J lost 3 bases, and 21 bases lay in between. CDR3 size: 18 residues. Germline V lookup: CDR1 LGHNA, CDR2 YSLEER. The CDR3 here is CASSQDQAPGTPGYEQYF. For the CDR3, the DNA is TGCGCCAGCAGCCAAGATCAAGCCCCTGGGACACCAGGCTACGAGCAGTACTTC.

The rearrangement joins TRBV6-1 to TRBJ2-4; D may be TRBD1 or TRBD2 (6 bases each). The germline V gene encodes CDR1 MNHNS and CDR2 SASEGT. The CDR3 runs to 17 residues. Trimming shortened V by 7 bases and J by 2 bases, and 21 bases separated the two germline ends. CDR3 protein: CASTMRGDPGSKNIQYF. CDR3 coding DNA: TGTGCCAGCACTATGAGGGGGGATCCGGGCTCCAAAAACATTCAGTACTTC.

The J gene is TRBJ1-6, the V gene TRBV12-3 or TRBV12-4; TRBD1 matches at 7 bases. The length of the CDR3 is 11 residues. Trimming removed 6 bases from V and 13 bases from J; junction bases left unmatched: 3. CDR3 bases: TGTGCCAGCAGGCTACAGGGGCCCCTCCACTTT. Its protein product is CASRLQGPLHF.

The gene calls are TRBV24-1 and TRBJ1-2; weak D call: TRBD1 (5 bases). V was cut by 3 bases and J by 0 bases, with 10 bases left in between. The V gene's germline CDR1 is KGHDR and CDR2 SFDVKD. This CDR3 is 15 amino acids long. The CDR3 here is CATSDIGGPNYGYTF. CDR3 in DNA: TGTGCCACCAGTGATATCGGGGGACCTAACTATGGCTACACCTTC.

The V call is TRBV5-4, the J call TRBJ1-2; maybe TRBD1 (6 bases). CDR3 length: 14 amino acids. Germline-derived CDR1 and CDR2 are SGHNT and YYREEE (reference sequence). The V end lost 7 bases, the J end lost 8 bases, and 21 bases lay between the germline ends. CDR3 amino acids: CASRPLGGPGGYTF. DNA of the CDR3: TGTGCCAGCCGACCCCTGGGGGGCCCGGGGGGCTACACCTTC.